This T cell receptor (beta chain) was recorded in a study of T cell responses to AZD1222 COVID-19 vaccine. Findings and limits, study-wide: In the spike-specific TCR repertoire, nearly half reportedly target unmutated variant regions. Spike-specific TCR breadth and depth both grew after two AZD1222 doses.

Generated by immunoSEQ multiplex PCR, the TCRdb table keeps only in-frame clones and is missing some. The sample has 130,000 to 150,000 clones; over 75% are singletons. The germline CDR1 and CDR2 sequences are SGHTA and FQGNSA. Trimming removed 2 bases from V and 2 bases from J, with 12 bases in between. The CDR3 consists of 15 residues. This clone occurred once. Its antigen is undetermined. The receptor comes from an adult who received the MenACWY meningococcal vaccine as a control. The sequencing here drew on peripheral blood, taken 28 days after the second dose of the MenACWY control vaccine. The chain carries TRBV7-2 and TRBJ1-1; D ambiguous. Written as DNA, the CDR3 is TGTGCCAGCAGCTTATATGCCCGGGGTAACACTGAAGCTTTCTTT. Translating it yields CASSLYARGNTEAFF.